These 9 T cell receptor beta chains came from one sample sequenced in a study of T cells in Graves' hyperthyroidism and ophthalmopathy. Authors of the study amplified TCR beta CDR3 regions from RNA transcripts. HTBI primers were used for first-round RT-PCR of the TCR CDR3. TCRdb reprocessed the multiplex PCR reads with MiXCR, giving one entry per CDR3 protein. The sample has approximately 400,000 distinct CDR3 sequences, less than 20% seen once. Sequences were obtained from blood. The receptors shown here come from a woman aged 18-30 years with Graves' hyperthyroidism.

This sequence joins TRBV5-8 and TRBJ1-3, with D unresolved. The V end lost 0 bases, the J end lost 4 bases, and 8 bases lay between the germline ends. The V gene's germline CDR1 is SGHTS and CDR2 YDEGEE. The CDR3 is made up of 14 amino acids. CDR3 coding DNA: TGTGCCAGCAGCTTGGAGAGCCCCGGAAACACCATATATTTT. Its protein is CASSLESPGNTIYF.

V gene TRBV4-2 combines with J gene TRBJ2-7; 7 bases are a match to TRBD2. Germline CDR1 LGHNA, CDR2 YNFKEQ. Trimming removed 0 bases from V and 3 bases from J; junction bases left unmatched: 8. This CDR3 comprises 16 residues. CDR3 in DNA: TGTGCCAGCAGCCAAGAGGAGCTAGCGGTGTTCTACGAGCAGTACTTC. It is translated as CASSQEELAVFYEQYF.

This clonotype was seen a handful of times. The chain carries TRBV2 and TRBJ2-2; D remains ambiguous. Germline lookup yields CDR1 SNHLY and CDR2 FYNNEI. V shed 7 bases and J shed 1 base, with 7 bases lying between them. This CDR3 is built from 13 residues. The CDR3 reads CASKSENTGELFF. As DNA, the CDR3 is TGTGCCAGCAAATCAGAGAACACCGGGGAGCTGTTTTTT.

This clonotype has ten or more counts. V and J are TRBV3-1 and TRBJ2-1; weak D call: TRBD2 (5 bases). CDR1 and CDR2 (germline): LGHDT, YNNKEL (reference sequence). Trimming pared 0 bases from V and 3 bases from J, leaving 15 bases between. The CDR3 spans 17 residues. The CDR3 here is CASSQEKGATLYNEQFF. The CDR3 DNA sequence: TGTGCCAGCAGCCAAGAGAAGGGAGCGACACTCTACAATGAGCAGTTCTTC.

This clonotype was picked up a small number of times. The chain has TRBV7-2 and TRBJ2-1; 15 nucleotides agree with TRBD2. V shed 3 bases and J 2 bases; nucleotides not matched to a gene: 5. There are 18 residues in the CDR3. In germline, CDR1 is SGHTA, CDR2 FQGNSA. CDR3 bases: TGTGCCAGCAGCTTGGGACTAGCGGGAGGTCCGGCCTACAATGAGCAGTTCTTC. The encoded protein is CASSLGLAGGPAYNEQFF.

This clonotype was observed a handful of times. J is TRBJ2-3 and V is TRBV4-3; D not certain. CDR1 is LGHNA and CDR2 is YSLEER in the germline V gene. This CDR3 has 14 amino acids. Between the trimmed V and J ends, which lost 0 bases and 2 bases, there was a span of 6 bases. The DNA of the CDR3 is TGCGCCAGCAGCCAAGATGAAAACACAGATACGCAGTATTTT. Translated, it gives CASSQDENTDTQYF.

This clonotype was observed many times. This chain joins TRBV11-2 and TRBJ2-1; a weak D match, TRBD2 (5 bases). V lost 2 bases, J lost 6 bases, and 8 bases lay in between. Germline assignment: CDR1 SGHAT and CDR2 FQNNGV. The CDR3 has 13 amino acids. CDR3 nucleotides: TGTGCCAGCAGCTTACGGGGTGGCAATGAGCAGTTCTTC. Protein product: CASSLRGGNEQFF.

The chain is built from TRBV6-1 and TRBJ1-2; perhaps TRBD1 as D (6 bases). The CDR3 runs to 13 residues. Trimming cost V 5 bases and J 8 bases, with 15 bases left between them. The germline CDR1 and CDR2 sequences are MNHNS and SASEGT. CDR3 DNA sequence: TGTGCCAGCAGTTTAACAGGGATCGGCGGCTACACCTTC. Amino acids: CASSLTGIGGYTF.

J is TRBJ1-3 and V is TRBV9, with a weak D call TRBD1 (6 bases). The germline V and J ends were trimmed by 3 bases and 0 bases, with 13 bases remaining between them. From germline, CDR1 is SGDLS and CDR2 YYNGEE. The CDR3 spans 16 residues. The CDR3 nucleotides read TGTGCCAGCAGCGCACGACAGGCACTCTCTGGAAACACCATATATTTT. Its protein product is CASSARQALSGNTIYF.